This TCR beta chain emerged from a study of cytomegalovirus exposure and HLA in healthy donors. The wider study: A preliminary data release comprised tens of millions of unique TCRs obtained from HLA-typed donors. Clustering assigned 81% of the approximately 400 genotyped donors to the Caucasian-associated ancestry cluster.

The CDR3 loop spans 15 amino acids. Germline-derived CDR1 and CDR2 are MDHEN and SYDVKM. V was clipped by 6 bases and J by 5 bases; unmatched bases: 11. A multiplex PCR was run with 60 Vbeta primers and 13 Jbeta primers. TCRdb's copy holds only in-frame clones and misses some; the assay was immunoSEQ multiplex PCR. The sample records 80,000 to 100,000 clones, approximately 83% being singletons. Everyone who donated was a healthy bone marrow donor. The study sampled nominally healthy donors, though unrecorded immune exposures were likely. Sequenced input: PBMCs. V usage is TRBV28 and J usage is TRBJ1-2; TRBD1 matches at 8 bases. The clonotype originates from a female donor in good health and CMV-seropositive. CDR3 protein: CASRGTRDRPYGYTF. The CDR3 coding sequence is TGTGCCAGCAGGGGGACCCGGGACAGGCCTTATGGCTACACCTTC.